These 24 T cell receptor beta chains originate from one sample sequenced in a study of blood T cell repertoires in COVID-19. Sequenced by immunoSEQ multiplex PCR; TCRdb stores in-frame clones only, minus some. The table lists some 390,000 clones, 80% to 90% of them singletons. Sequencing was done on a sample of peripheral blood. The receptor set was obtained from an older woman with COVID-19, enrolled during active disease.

CDR3 DNA sequence: TGTGCCAGCGGAACAGTGGGCTGGGCCAAAAACATTCAGTACTTC. Its protein product is CASGTVGWAKNIQYF. The rearrangement uses TRBV2 and TRBJ2-4; D unclear. The ends were cut back, 8 bases at V and 1 base at J, with 15 bases in the middle. There are 15 residues in the CDR3. Germline V gene lookup returns CDR1 SNHLY and CDR2 FYNNEI.

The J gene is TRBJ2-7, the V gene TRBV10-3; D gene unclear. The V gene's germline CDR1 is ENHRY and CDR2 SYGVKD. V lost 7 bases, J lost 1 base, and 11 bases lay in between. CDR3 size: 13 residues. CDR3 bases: TGTGCCATCAAGAAAACAGAGTCCTACGAGCAGTACTTC. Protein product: CAIKKTESYEQYF.

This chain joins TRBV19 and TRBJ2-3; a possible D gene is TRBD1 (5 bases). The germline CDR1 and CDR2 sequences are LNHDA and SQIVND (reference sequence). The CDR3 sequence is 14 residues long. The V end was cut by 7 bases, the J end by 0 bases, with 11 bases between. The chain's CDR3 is CASIDSPSTDTQYF. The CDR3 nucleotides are TGTGCCAGTATCGACAGCCCTAGCACAGATACGCAGTATTTT.

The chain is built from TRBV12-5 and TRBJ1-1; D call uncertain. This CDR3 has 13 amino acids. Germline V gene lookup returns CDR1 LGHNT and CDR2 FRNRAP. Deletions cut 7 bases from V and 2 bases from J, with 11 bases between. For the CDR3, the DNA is TGTGCTAGTGCTCTGGCACATAACACTGAAGCTTTCTTT. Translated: CASALAHNTEAFF. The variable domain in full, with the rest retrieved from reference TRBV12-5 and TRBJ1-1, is DARVTQTPRHKVTEMGQEVTMRCQPILGHNTVFWYRQTMMQGLELLAYFRNRAPLDDSGMPKDRFSAEMPDATLATLKIQPSEPRDSAVYFCASALAHNTEAFFGQGTRLTVV.

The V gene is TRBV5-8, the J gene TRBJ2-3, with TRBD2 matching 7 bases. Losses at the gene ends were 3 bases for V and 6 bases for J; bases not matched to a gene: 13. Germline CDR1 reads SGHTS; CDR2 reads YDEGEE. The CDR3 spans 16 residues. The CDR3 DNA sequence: TGTGCCAGCAGCTCTAGCGGAAACCCACAAGTCGATACGCAGTATTTT. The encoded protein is CASSSSGNPQVDTQYF. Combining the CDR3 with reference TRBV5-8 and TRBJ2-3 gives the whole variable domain EAGVTQSPTHLIKTRGQQATLRCSPISGHTSVYWYQQALGLGLQFLLWYDEGEERNRGNFPPRFSGRQFPNYSSELNVNALELEDSALYLCASSSSGNPQVDTQYFGPGTRLTVL.

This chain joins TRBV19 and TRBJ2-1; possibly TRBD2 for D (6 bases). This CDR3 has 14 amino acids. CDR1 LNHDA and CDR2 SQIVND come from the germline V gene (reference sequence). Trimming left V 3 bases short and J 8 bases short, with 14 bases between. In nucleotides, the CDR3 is TGTGCCAGTAGTATCTCTGGCGGGGCGGATGAGCAGTTCTTC. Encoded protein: CASSISGGADEQFF.

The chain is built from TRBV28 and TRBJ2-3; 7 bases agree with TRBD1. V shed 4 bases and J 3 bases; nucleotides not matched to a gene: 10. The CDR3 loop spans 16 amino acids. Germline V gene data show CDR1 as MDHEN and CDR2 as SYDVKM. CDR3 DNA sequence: TGTGCCAGCAGTTCCCCCGCGACAGGGCGGACAGATACGCAGTATTTT. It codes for CASSSPATGRTDTQYF.

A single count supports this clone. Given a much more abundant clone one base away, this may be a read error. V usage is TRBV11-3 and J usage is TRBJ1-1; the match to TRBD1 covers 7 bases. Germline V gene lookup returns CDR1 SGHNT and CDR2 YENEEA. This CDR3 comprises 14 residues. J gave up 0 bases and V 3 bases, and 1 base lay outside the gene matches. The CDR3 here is CASSLDRMNTEAFF. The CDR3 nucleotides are TGTGCCAGCAGCTTGGACAGGATGAACACTGAAGCTTTCTTT.

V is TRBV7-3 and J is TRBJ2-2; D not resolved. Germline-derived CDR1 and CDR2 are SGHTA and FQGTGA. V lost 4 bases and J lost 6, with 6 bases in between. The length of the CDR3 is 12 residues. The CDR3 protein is CASSSPAGELFF. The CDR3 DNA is TGTGCCAGCAGCTCCCCCGCCGGGGAGCTGTTTTTT. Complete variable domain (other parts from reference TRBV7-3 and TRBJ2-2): GAGVSQTPSNKVTEKGKYVELRCDPISGHTALYWYRQSLGQGPEFLIYFQGTGAADDSGLPNDRFFAVRPEGSVSTLKIQRTERGDSAVYLCASSSPAGELFFGEGSRLTVL.

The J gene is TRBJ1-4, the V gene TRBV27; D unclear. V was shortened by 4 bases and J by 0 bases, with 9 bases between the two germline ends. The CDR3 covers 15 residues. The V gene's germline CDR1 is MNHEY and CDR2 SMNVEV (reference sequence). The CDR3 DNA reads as TGTGCCAGCAGTTCCAGGTTAGCAACTAATGAAAAACTGTTTTTT. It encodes CASSSRLATNEKLFF.

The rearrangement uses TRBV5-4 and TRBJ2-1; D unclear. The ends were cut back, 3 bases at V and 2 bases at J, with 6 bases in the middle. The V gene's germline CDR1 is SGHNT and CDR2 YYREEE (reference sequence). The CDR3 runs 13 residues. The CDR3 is CASSSSAYNEQFF. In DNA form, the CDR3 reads TGTGCCAGCAGCTCCAGCGCCTACAATGAGCAGTTCTTC.

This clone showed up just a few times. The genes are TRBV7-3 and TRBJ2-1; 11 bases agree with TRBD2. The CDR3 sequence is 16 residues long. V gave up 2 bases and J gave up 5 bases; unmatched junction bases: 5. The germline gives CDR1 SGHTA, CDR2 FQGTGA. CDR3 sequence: CASSLSGTSGNNEQFF. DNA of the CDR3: TGTGCCAGCAGCTTATCAGGGACTAGCGGAAACAATGAGCAGTTCTTC.

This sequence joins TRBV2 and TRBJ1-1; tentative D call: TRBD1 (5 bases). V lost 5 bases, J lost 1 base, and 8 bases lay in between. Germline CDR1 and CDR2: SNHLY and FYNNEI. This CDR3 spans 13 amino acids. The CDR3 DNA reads TGTGCCAGCAGTATTACAGGGAACACTGAAGCTTTCTTT. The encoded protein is CASSITGNTEAFF.

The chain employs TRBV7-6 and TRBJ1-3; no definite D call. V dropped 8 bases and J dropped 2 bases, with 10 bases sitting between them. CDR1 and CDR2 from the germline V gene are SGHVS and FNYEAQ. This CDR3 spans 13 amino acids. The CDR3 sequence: CASFQEPGNTIYF. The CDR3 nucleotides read TGTGCCAGCTTCCAGGAACCTGGAAACACCATATATTTT.

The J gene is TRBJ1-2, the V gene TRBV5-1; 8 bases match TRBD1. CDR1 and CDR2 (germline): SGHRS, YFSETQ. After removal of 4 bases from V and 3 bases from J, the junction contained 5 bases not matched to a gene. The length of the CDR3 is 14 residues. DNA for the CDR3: TGCGCCAGCAGCACCGGGACAGGCTACTATGGCTACACCTTC. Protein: CASSTGTGYYGYTF.

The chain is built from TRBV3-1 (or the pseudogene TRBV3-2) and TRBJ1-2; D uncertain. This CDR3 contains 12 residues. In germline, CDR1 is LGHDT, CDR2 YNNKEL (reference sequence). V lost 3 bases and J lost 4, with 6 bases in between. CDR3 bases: TGTGCCAGCAGCCAGGACTTCTATGGCTACACCTTC. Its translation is CASSQDFYGYTF.

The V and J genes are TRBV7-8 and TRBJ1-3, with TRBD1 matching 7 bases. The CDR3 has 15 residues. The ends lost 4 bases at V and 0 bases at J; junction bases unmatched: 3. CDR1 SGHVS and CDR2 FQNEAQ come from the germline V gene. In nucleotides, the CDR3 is TGTGCCAGCAGCTCCGGGACAGCCTCTGGAAACACCATATATTTT. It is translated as CASSSGTASGNTIYF.

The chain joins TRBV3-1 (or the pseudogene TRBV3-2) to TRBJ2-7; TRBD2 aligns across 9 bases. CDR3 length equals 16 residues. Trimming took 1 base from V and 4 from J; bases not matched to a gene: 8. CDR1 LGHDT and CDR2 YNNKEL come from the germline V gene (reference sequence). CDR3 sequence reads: CASSQARGGGAYEQYF. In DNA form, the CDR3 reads TGTGCCAGCAGCCAAGCCCGTGGCGGGGGGGCGTACGAGCAGTACTTC.

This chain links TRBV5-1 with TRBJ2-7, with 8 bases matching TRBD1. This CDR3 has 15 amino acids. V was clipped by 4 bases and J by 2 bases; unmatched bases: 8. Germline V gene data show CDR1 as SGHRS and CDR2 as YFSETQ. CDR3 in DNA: TGCGCCAGCAGCCCCGGGACAGGCATTACCTACGAGCAGTACTTC. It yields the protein CASSPGTGITYEQYF.

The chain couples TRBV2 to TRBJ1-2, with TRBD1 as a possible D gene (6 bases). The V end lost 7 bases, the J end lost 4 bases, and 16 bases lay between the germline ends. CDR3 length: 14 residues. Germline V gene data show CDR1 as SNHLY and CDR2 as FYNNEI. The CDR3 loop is CASTSLQGPYGYTF. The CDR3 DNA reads TGTGCCAGCACCTCTTTACAGGGCCCCTATGGCTACACCTTC.

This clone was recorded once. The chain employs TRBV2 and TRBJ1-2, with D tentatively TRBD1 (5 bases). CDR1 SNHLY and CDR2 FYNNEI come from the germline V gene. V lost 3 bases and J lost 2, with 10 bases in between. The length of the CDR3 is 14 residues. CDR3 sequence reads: CASSEGRGNYGYTF. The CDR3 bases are TGTGCCAGCAGTGAGGGGCGGGGAAACTATGGCTACACCTTC.

CDR3 bases: TGTGCCAGCAGCCCACAGGGCCAGTCCTACGAGCAGTACTTC. As protein: CASSPQGQSYEQYF. The genes are TRBV7-2 and TRBJ2-7; a possible D gene is TRBD1 (6 bases). Trimming stripped 5 bases from V and 1 base from J, with 12 bases between. There are 14 residues in the CDR3. The germline V gene encodes CDR1 SGHTA and CDR2 FQGNSA.

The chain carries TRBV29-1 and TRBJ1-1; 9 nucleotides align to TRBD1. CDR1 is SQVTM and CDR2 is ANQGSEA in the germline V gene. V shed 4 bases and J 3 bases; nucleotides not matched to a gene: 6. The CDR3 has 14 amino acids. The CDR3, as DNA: TGCAGCGTTGTGATGGGACAGGGAGACACTGAAGCTTTCTTT. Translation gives CSVVMGQGDTEAFF.

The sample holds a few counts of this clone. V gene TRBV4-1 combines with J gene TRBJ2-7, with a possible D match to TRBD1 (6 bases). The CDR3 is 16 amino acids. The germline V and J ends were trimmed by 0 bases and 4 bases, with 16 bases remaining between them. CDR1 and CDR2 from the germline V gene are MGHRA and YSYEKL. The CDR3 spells CASSQDNRASSYEQYF. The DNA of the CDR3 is TGCGCCAGCAGCCAAGATAACAGGGCGTCCTCATACGAGCAGTACTTC.